These T cell receptor beta chains were read from a single sample in a study of neurological immune-mediated disorders. Via MiXCR, TCRdb re-called the 5' RACE reads, giving one row per CDR3 protein. The profile shows approximately 51,000 distinct CDR3 sequences, around 3.1% of them singletons. Material: PBMCs. These receptors were collected from a man between 35 and 55 years old with multiple sclerosis. Both conserved end residues are part of each CDR3. The order of the fields is D gene, CDR3 length, clone size, V gene, J gene, CDR3 DNA, CDR3 protein. The D gene is left open where the match is weak. Clone size, where shown, is once, few, many, or a class for clones that have expanded.

NA,14,many,TRBV7-9,TRBJ2-3,TGTGCCAGCAGCTTAACACAGACGGGAGATACGCAGTATTTT,CASSLTQTGDTQYF
TRBD2,18,few,TRBV6-4,TRBJ2-3,TGTGCCACCTGCCCGGGACTAGCGGGGGGGCGGGTCACAGATACGCAGTATTTT,CATCPGLAGGRVTDTQYF
NA,12,many,TRBV7-9,TRBJ1-2,TGTGCCAGCAGCTTAGAGGTCTATGGCTACACCTTC,CASSLEVYGYTF
TRBD1,15,many,TRBV9,TRBJ1-2,TGTGCCAGCAGCGGACAGGGGTTAACTAACTATGGCTACACCTTC,CASSGQGLTNYGYTF
NA,13,many,TRBV25-1,TRBJ2-1,TGTGCCAGCAGTAAGCCGGCGTACAATGAGCAGTTCTTC,CASSKPAYNEQFF
NA,12,many,TRBV28,TRBJ1-1,TGTGCCAGCAAGAGGGCGGTGACTGAAGCTTTCTTT,CASKRAVTEAFF
TRBD2,16,many,TRBV12-3/TRBV12-4,TRBJ2-1,TGTGCCAGCAGCATAAGACTAGCGGGGGGGCTCGATGAGCAGTTCTTC,CASSIRLAGGLDEQFF
NA,15,many,TRBV18,TRBJ2-7,TGTGCCAGCTCGTCGGAGGGGGGCCGGTCCTACGAGCAGTACTTC,CASSSEGGRSYEQYF
NA,11,many,TRBV12-5,TRBJ2-3,TGTGCTAGTGGTTTCACAGATACGCAGTATTTT,CASGFTDTQYF
NA,13,many,TRBV20-1,TRBJ2-7,TGCAGTGCCCCGCGAGTGGCCATGTACGAGCAGTACTTC,CSAPRVAMYEQYF
NA,15,many,TRBV4-2,TRBJ2-7,TGTGCCAGCAGCCAGGCGGGACCCCCCTCCTACGAGCAGTACTTC,CASSQAGPPSYEQYF
NA,12,many,TRBV7-3,TRBJ2-1,TGTGCCAGCAGCTTTGGTACCCATGAGCAGTTCTTC,CASSFGTHEQFF
NA,13,many,TRBV20-1,TRBJ1-1,TGCAGTGCTGGGGCCAGCAGGAACACTGAAGCTTTCTTT,CSAGASRNTEAFF
NA,13,many,TRBV20-1,TRBJ1-3,TGCAGTGCTAGTAGGGATTCTGGAAACACCATATATTTT,CSASRDSGNTIYF
NA,11,many,TRBV12-3/TRBV12-4,TRBJ2-1,TGTGCCAGCAATCTTTACAATGAGCAGTTCTTC,CASNLYNEQFF
NA,15,many,TRBV20-1,TRBJ2-7,TGCAGTGCTAGATACGGGGGGCGTCTTGGCTACGAGCAGTACTTC,CSARYGGRLGYEQYF
TRBD1,16,many,TRBV28,TRBJ2-6,TGTGCCAGCAGTTTACCCACAGGGGCTGGGGCCAACGTCCTGACTTTC,CASSLPTGAGANVLTF
NA,13,NA,TRBV7-7,TRBJ2-5,TGTGCCAGCAGCACAAAAATTAAAGAGACCCAGTACTTC,CASSTKIKETQYF
TRBD1,13,many,TRBV29-1,TRBJ2-7,TGCAGCGTGGGACAGGGGGCCTCCTACGAGCAGTACTTC,CSVGQGASYEQYF
NA,19,many,TRBV7-6,TRBJ1-1,TGTGCCAGCAGCTTAGTCGGACTAGGTGGCATCCAAAGGGGCACTGAAGCTTTCTTT,CASSLVGLGGIQRGTEAFF
NA,13,many,TRBV18,TRBJ2-7,TGTGCCAGCTCACCGGCAGGGGCCTACGAGCAGTACTTC,CASSPAGAYEQYF
NA,14,few,TRBV5-6,TRBJ1-1,TGTGCCAGCAGCTGGGGCCCCGGCCGCACTGAAGCTTTCTTT,CASSWGPGRTEAFF
TRBD2,15,few,TRBV5-6,TRBJ2-1,TGTGCCAGCAGCATTGCGGGGGGTCCATACAATGAGCAGTTCTTC,CASSIAGGPYNEQFF
NA,14,few,TRBV18,TRBJ1-6,TGTGCCAGCTCACCAGGTTTGGGGGATTCACCCCTCCACTTT,CASSPGLGDSPLHF
NA,15,many,TRBV29-1,TRBJ1-4,TGCAGCGTTGGGGACGGGGGGTCCACTAATGAAAAACTGTTTTTT,CSVGDGGSTNEKLFF
NA,16,many,TRBV9,TRBJ2-3,TGTGCCAGCAGCGTAGCGGCAGGATTACGGTCCGATACGCAGTATTTT,CASSVAAGLRSDTQYF
TRBD1,15,many,TRBV30,TRBJ1-5,TGTGCCTGGAGTGTTGGGACAGCAAGCAATCAGCCCCAGCATTTT,CAWSVGTASNQPQHF
TRBD2,18,many,TRBV7-2,TRBJ2-1,TGTGCCAGCAGCTGGACCACCGGGACTAGCGGGGGATACAATGAGCAGTTCTTC,CASSWTTGTSGGYNEQFF
NA,14,many,TRBV2,TRBJ1-5,TGTGCCAGCAGCCCAGCGACAGTCAATCAGCCCCAGCATTTT,CASSPATVNQPQHF
NA,15,many,TRBV6-5,TRBJ2-7,TGTGCCAGCAGTTACTCGTCAGGGGAAAGCTACGAGCAGTACTTC,CASSYSSGESYEQYF
TRBD2,15,many,TRBV7-2,TRBJ2-1,TGTGCCAGCAGCTCGGTGGTTGCGGGGGGCCAAGAGCAGTTCTTC,CASSSVVAGGQEQFF
TRBD1,14,many,TRBV28,TRBJ2-4,TGTGCCAGCACTCCCCAGACAGGGGGCCACATTCAGTACTTC,CASTPQTGGHIQYF
NA,12,few,TRBV10-3,TRBJ1-5,TGTGCCGCCCGGGGGAGCAATCAGCCCCAGAATTTT,CAARGSNQPQNF
NA,15,many,TRBV18,TRBJ1-4,TGTGCCAGCTCACGTTCCCAGGTGGGGAATGAAAAACTGTTTTTT,CASSRSQVGNEKLFF
NA,14,many,TRBV11-3,TRBJ1-3,TGTGCCAGCAGCATCCGGGACCGGGGGGACACCATATATTTT,CASSIRDRGDTIYF
TRBD2,13,many,TRBV9,TRBJ2-7,TGTGCCAGCAGTGCCGGGAGGGGCTACGAGCAGTACTTC,CASSAGRGYEQYF
TRBD2,14,many,TRBV6-4,TRBJ2-1,TGTGCCAGCAGTGTCGGGGGGGCCTCTCTTGAGCAGTTCTTC,CASSVGGASLEQFF
TRBD1,14,many,TRBV5-1,TRBJ1-5,TGCGCCAGCAGCCCGACAGGGAATCAGCAGCCCCAGCATTTT,CASSPTGNQQPQHF
NA,15,many,TRBV5-1,TRBJ1-1,TGCGCCAGCAGCTTGGAGGGTCCGGGCCGACCTGAAGCTTTCTTT,CASSLEGPGRPEAFF
TRBD1,13,many,TRBV2,TRBJ2-7,TGTGCCAGCAGGACAGGGGGAACCTACGAGCAGTACTTC,CASRTGGTYEQYF
NA,14,many,TRBV5-1,TRBJ2-3,TGCGCCAGCAGCTTCGGGCAACCCACAGATACGCAGTATTTT,CASSFGQPTDTQYF
TRBD2,18,NA,TRBV19,TRBJ2-5,TGTGCCAGTAGCCGCCCCTTGGGAGCGGGGGGGCCGAAAGAGACCCAGTACTTC,CASSRPLGAGGPKETQYF
TRBD2,18,many,TRBV9,TRBJ2-1,TGTGCCAGCAGCGTACTTTCCGGGGGTCTAGCGGGGGGCAATGAGCAGTTCTTC,CASSVLSGGLAGGNEQFF
NA,10,many,TRBV20-1,TRBJ2-1,TGCAGTGCTAGCCTCAATGAGCAGTTCTTC,CSASLNEQFF
TRBD2,17,many,TRBV20-1,TRBJ2-3,TGCAGTGCTTCGACTTCTAGCGGGGTTTCTAGCACAGATACGCAGTATTTT,CSASTSSGVSSTDTQYF
TRBD2,16,many,TRBV20-1,TRBJ2-5,TGCAGTGCTAGAGTGAGCGGGGCTAGCGGGCAAGAGACCCAGTACTTC,CSARVSGASGQETQYF
TRBD2,16,many,TRBV7-6,TRBJ2-5,TGTGCCAGCAGCTTAGCACTAGCGGGGGTAGGAGAGACCCAGTACTTC,CASSLALAGVGETQYF
NA,15,many,TRBV9,TRBJ2-7,TGTGCCAGCAGCGAAACCCCCCATGGAGCCTACGAGCAGTACTTC,CASSETPHGAYEQYF
NA,14,many,TRBV10-3,TRBJ2-7,TGTGCCATCAGTGATCCCAAAAGCTCCTACGAGCAGTACTTC,CAISDPKSSYEQYF
NA,13,many,TRBV12-3/TRBV12-4,TRBJ2-4,TGTGCCAGCAGCACTATAGCCAAAAACATTCAGTACTTC,CASSTIAKNIQYF
NA,17,many,TRBV20-1,TRBJ1-6,TGCAGTGCTAGAGGCTTAAGAGACCGGGGCTATAATTCACCCCTCCACTTT,CSARGLRDRGYNSPLHF
NA,14,many,TRBV12-3/TRBV12-4,TRBJ1-5,TGTGCCAGCAGTTTCGACAGGCTCAATCAGCCCCAGCATTTT,CASSFDRLNQPQHF
NA,17,many,TRBV4-1,TRBJ2-5,TGCGCCAGCAGCCTAGGGGCCGCGGCGATAAGACGGGAGACCCAGTACTTC,CASSLGAAAIRRETQYF